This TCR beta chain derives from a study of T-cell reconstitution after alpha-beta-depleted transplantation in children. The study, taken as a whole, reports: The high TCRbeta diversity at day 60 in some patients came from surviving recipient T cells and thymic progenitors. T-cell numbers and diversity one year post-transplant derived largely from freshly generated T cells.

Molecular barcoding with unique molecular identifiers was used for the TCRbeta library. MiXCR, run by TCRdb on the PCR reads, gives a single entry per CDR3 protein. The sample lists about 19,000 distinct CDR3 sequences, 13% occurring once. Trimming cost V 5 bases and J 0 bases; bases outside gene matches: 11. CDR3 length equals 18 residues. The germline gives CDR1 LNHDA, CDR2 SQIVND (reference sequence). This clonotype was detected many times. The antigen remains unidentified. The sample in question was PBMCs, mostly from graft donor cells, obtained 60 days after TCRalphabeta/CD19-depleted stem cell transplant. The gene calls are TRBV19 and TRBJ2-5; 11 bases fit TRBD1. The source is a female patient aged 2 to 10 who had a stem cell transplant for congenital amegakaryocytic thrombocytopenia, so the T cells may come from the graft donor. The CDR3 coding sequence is TGTGCCAGTAGTCCGAAGGACAGGGGGCTGGTCTACCAAGAGACCCAGTACTTC. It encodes CASSPKDRGLVYQETQYF.